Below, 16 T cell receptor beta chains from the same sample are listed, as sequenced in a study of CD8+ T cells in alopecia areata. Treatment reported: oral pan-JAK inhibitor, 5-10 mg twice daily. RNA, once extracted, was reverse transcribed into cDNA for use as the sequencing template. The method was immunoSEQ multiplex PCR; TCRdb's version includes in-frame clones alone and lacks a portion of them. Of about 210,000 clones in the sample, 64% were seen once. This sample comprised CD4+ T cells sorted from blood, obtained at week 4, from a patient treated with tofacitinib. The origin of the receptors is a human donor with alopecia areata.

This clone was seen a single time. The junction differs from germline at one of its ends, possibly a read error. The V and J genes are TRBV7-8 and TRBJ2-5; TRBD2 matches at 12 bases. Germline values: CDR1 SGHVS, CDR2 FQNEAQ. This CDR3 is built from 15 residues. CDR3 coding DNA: TGTGCCAGCAGCTTGACTAGCGGGGGCCAAGGGACCCAGTACTTC. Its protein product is CASSLTSGGQGTQYF.

CDR3 sequence: CASTTRNYNEQFF. DNA for the CDR3: TGTGCCAGCACAACCCGGAACTACAATGAGCAGTTCTTC. The rearrangement uses TRBV7-2 and TRBJ2-1; D not certain. V was pared by 7 bases and J by 3 bases, with 10 bases between. There are 13 residues in the CDR3. Germline V gene lookup returns CDR1 SGHTA and CDR2 FQGNSA. The whole variable domain, filled in from reference TRBV7-2 and TRBJ2-1, reads GAGVSQSPSNKVTEKGKDVELRCDPISGHTALYWYRQSLGQGLEFLIYFQGNSAPDKSGLPSDRFSAERTGGSVSTLTIQRTQQEDSAVYLCASTTRNYNEQFFGPGTRLTVL.

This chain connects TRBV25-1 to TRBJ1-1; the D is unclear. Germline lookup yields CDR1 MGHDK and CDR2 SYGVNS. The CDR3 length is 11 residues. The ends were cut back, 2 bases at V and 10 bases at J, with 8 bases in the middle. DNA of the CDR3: TGTGCCAGCAGTGAAGGAGCCCGAGCTTTCTTT. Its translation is CASSEGARAFF.

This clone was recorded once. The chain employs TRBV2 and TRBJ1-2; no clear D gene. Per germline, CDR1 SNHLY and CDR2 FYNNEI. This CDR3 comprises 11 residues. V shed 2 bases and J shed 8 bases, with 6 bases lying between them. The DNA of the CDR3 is TGTGCCAGCAGTGAACTTAGGGGCTACACCTTC. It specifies CASSELRGYTF. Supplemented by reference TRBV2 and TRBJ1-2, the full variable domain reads EPEVTQTPSHQVTQMGQEVILRCVPISNHLYFYWYRQILGQKVEFLVSFYNNEISEKSEIFDDQFSVERPDGSNFTLKIRSTKLEDSAMYFCASSELRGYTFGSGTRLTVV.

This chain's CDR3 is CASSQDSAIGGTEAFF. The CDR3 DNA follows: TGTGCCAGCAGCCAAGACTCGGCAATCGGAGGCACTGAAGCTTTCTTT. The chain carries TRBV4-2 and TRBJ1-1; D gene unclear. The germline V gene encodes CDR1 LGHNA and CDR2 YNFKEQ. The CDR3 runs 16 residues. V was pared by 0 bases and J by 4 bases, with 15 bases between.

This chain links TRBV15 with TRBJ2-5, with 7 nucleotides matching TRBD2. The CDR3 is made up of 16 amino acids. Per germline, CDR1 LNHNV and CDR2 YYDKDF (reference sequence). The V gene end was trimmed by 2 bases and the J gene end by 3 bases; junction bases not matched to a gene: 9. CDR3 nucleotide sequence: TGTGCCACCAGCAGACCACGGCTTGGGGGGGAAGAGACCCAGTACTTC. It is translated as CATSRPRLGGEETQYF.

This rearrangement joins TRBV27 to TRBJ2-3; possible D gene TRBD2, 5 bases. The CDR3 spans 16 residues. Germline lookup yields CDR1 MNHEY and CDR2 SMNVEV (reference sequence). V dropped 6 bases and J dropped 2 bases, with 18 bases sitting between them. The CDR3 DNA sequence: TGTGCCAGCAGCACTAGAGGGTTTTCCCTCACAGATACGCAGTATTTT. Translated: CASSTRGFSLTDTQYF.

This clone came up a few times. CDR3 DNA: TGCGCCAGCAGCTCGAATGCCGGGGAGCTGTTTTTT. Residues: CASSSNAGELFF. This chain joins TRBV5-1 and TRBJ2-2; D unresolved. Trimming removed 3 bases from V and 6 bases from J, with 6 bases in between. This CDR3 spans 12 amino acids. Germline values: CDR1 SGHRS, CDR2 YFSETQ.

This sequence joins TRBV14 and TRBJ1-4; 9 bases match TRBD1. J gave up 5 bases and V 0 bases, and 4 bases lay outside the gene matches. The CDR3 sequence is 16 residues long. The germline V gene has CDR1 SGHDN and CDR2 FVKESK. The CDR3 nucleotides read TGTGCCAGCAGCCAAGATCGGGGGACAGGGAATGAAAAACTGTTTTTT. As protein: CASSQDRGTGNEKLFF. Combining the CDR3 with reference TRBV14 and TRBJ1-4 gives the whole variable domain EAGVTQFPSHSVIEKGQTVTLRCDPISGHDNLYWYRRVMGKEIKFLLHFVKESKQDESGMPNNRFLAERTGGTYSTLKVQPAELEDSGVYFCASSQDRGTGNEKLFFGSGTQLSVL.

CDR3 in DNA: TGTGCCACCAGCAGAGATCGGGTTGCCAACGTCCTGACTTTC. Translating gives CATSRDRVANVLTF. The rearrangement links TRBV15 to TRBJ2-6, with D uncertain. The CDR3 is 14 amino acids. V lost 0 bases and J lost 7, with 7 bases in between. CDR1 LNHNV and CDR2 YYDKDF come from the germline V gene (reference sequence).

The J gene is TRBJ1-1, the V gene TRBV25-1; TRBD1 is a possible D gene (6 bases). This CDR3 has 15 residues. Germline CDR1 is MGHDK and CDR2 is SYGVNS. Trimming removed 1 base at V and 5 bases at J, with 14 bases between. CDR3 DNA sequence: TGTGCCAGCAGTGAATCATTAACAGGGAGGACTGAAGCTTTCTTT. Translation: CASSESLTGRTEAFF.

The CDR3 bases are TGTGCCAGCAGTCTCAGGGGTCCTAGCTCCTACAATGAGCAGTTCTTC. It translates to CASSLRGPSSYNEQFF. This sequence joins TRBV27 and TRBJ2-1, with D maybe TRBD1 (6 bases). Germline loops: CDR1 MNHEY, CDR2 SMNVEV (reference sequence). The CDR3 is 16 amino acids. V was cut by 5 bases and J by 0 bases, with 14 bases left in between.

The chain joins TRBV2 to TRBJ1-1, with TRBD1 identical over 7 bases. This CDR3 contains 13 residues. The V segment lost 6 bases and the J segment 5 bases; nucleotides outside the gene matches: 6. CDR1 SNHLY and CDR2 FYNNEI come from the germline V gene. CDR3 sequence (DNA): TGTGCCAGCAGCGCACAGGGGAGGACTGAAGCTTTCTTT. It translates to CASSAQGRTEAFF.

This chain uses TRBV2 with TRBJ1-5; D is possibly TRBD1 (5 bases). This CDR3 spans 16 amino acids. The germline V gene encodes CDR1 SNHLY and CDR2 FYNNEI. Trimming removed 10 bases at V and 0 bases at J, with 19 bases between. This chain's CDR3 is CATSQGSIRSNQPQHF. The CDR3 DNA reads TGTGCCACCTCTCAGGGCTCTATTCGTAGCAATCAGCCCCAGCATTTT.

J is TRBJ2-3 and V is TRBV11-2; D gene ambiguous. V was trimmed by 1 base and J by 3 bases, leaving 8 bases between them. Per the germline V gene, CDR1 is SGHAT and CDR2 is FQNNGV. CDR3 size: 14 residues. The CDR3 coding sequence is TGTGCCAGCAGCTTAGGCACAGCGACAGATACGCAGTATTTT. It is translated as CASSLGTATDTQYF.

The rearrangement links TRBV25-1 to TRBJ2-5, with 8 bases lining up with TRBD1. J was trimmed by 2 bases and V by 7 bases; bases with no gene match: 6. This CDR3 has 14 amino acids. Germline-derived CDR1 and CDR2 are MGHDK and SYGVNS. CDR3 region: CASTETGVQETQYF. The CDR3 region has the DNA TGTGCCAGCACAGAGACAGGGGTTCAAGAGACCCAGTACTTC.